A single TCR beta chain is shown here with its context. TCRdb reanalyzed the 5' RACE reads, giving one entry per CDR3 protein sequence and no DNA. The sample spans roughly 150,000 distinct CDR3 sequences; the ten largest clones claim 20%. These data come from a study of T cells expressing NK-cell markers. The sequenced sample consisted of blood T cells: a sorted CD56 or NKG2C T cell subset, CD4+ or CD8+ T cells, or bulk PBMC T cells (not recorded which). The origin of this receptor is a man between 18 and 69 years old in good health.

CDR3 protein: CASSPKEGAYGNEQFF. The rearrangement uses TRBV13 and TRBJ2-1; no DNA is available, so the TRBD1 call from TCRdb remains unchecked. CDR3 length: 16 residues. Germline CDR1 PRHDT, CDR2 FYEKMQ (reference sequence).